The rows below give T cell receptor beta chains drawn from one sample of a study of OX40 agonist ivuxolimab in advanced cancers. Clones were read by immunoSEQ multiplex PCR, and TCRdb kept only the in-frame ones, dropping some. The data show under 80,000 clones, with around nine tenths seen just once and under 0.9% held by the top ten. Sequencing used CD4+ or CD8+ T cells sorted from blood, obtained in a trial of the OX40 agonist ivuxolimab. The receptor set was obtained from an adult with an advanced solid tumor such as melanoma, head and neck, liver or kidney cancer. The CDR3 runs from the conserved cysteine through the conserved F or W. Each record gives: J gene, clone size, V gene, D gene, CDR3 protein, CDR3 DNA. A D gene is named only where the DNA matches it firmly. For some rows the clone size is stated as once, few or many, or as a class when expanded; others skip it.

>TRBJ2-7|.|TRBV9|.
CASRRGGDEQYF
TGTGCCAGCAGGAGAGGGGGGGACGAGCAGTACTTC
>TRBJ2-2|.|TRBV6-6|TRBD1
CASSTGGTGELFF
TGTGCCAGCAGTACAGGGGGAACCGGGGAGCTGTTTTTT
>TRBJ2-3|.|TRBV6-5|.
CASKGAGADTDTQYF
TGTGCCAGCAAGGGGGCGGGGGCGGACACAGATACGCAGTATTTT
>TRBJ2-2|.|TRBV2|TRBD1
CASGDRNTGELFF
TGTGCCAGCGGGGACAGAAACACCGGGGAGCTGTTTTTT
>TRBJ1-5|few|TRBV19|.
CASSVQGDNQPQHF
TGTGCCAGTAGTGTACAGGGCGATAATCAGCCCCAGCATTTT
>TRBJ1-1|.|TRBV29-1|.
CSVEPDRASGAFF
TGCAGCGTTGAACCGGACAGAGCCTCGGGAGCTTTCTTT
>TRBJ2-5|.|TRBV6-1|.
CASREGAGETQYF
TGTGCCAGCAGGGAGGGGGCCGGAGAGACCCAGTACTTC
>TRBJ2-3|.|TRBV14|TRBD2
CASSHGLASQYF
TGTGCCAGCAGCCACGGACTAGCGTCTCAGTATTTT
>TRBJ2-3|.|TRBV5-4|.
CATADPSSTDTQYF
TGTGCCACCGCTGACCCCTCAAGCACAGATACGCAGTATTTT
>TRBJ2-5|.|TRBV5-4|TRBD1
CASSPGQEIETQYF
TGTGCCAGCAGCCCGGGACAGGAGATAGAGACCCAGTACTTC
>TRBJ2-1|.|TRBV6-5|.
CASSYSTLRSYNEQFF
TGTGCCAGCAGTTACTCGACCCTTCGCTCCTACAATGAGCAGTTCTTC
>TRBJ1-2|.|TRBV13|.
CASSLGETGGYTF
TGTGCCAGCAGCCTGGGGGAAACCGGTGGCTACACCTTC
>TRBJ2-7|.|TRBV7-6|.
CASSTDGYEQYF
TGTGCCAGCAGTACTGACGGCTACGAGCAGTACTTC
>TRBJ2-2|.|TRBV5-1|.
CASSLVDANTGELFF
TGCGCCAGCAGCTTGGTGGATGCGAACACCGGGGAGCTGTTTTTT
>TRBJ2-4|few|TRBV5-4|.
CASSKKGDLAKNIQYF
TGTGCCAGCAGCAAGAAGGGAGACTTAGCCAAAAACATTCAGTACTTC
>TRBJ1-5|.|TRBV6-1|TRBD1
CASSVDRDRINQPQHF
TGTGCCAGCAGTGTTGACAGGGATCGTATCAATCAGCCCCAGCATTTT
>TRBJ1-5|.|TRBV21-1|.
CASSKRGQAHSNQPQHF
TGTGCCAGCAGCAAAAGAGGTCAGGCACATAGCAATCAGCCCCAGCATTTT
>TRBJ1-3|.|TRBV12-5|.
CASAPTGSGNTIYF
TGTGCTAGTGCCCCCACCGGATCTGGAAACACCATATATTTT
>TRBJ2-3|.|TRBV5-1|.
CASSLGARPVTDTQYF
TGCGCCAGCAGCTTGGGGGCGCGCCCAGTCACAGATACGCAGTATTTT
>TRBJ1-1|.|TRBV6-1|.
CASSKQRGAEAFF
TGTGCCAGCAGCAAGCAAAGAGGGGCTGAAGCTTTCTTT
>TRBJ2-1|.|TRBV7-8|.
CASSLKGYEQFF
TGTGCCAGCAGCCTTAAAGGTTATGAGCAGTTCTTC
>TRBJ2-2|.|TRBV18|.
CASSPVDLTGELFF
TGTGCCAGCTCACCGGTTGACCTCACCGGGGAGCTGTTTTTT
>TRBJ2-1|.|TRBV5-4|TRBD2
CASSREAGASYNEQFF
TGTGCCAGCAGCCGTGAAGCGGGAGCCTCCTACAATGAGCAGTTCTTC
>TRBJ2-3|.|TRBV5-1|TRBD2
CASSFGTSGRAADTQYF
TGCGCCAGCAGCTTCGGGACTAGCGGGAGGGCGGCAGATACGCAGTATTTT
>TRBJ2-6|few|TRBV5-1|.
CASSFGGQGGANVLTF
TGCGCCAGCAGCTTCGGCGGGCAAGGGGGGGCCAACGTCCTGACTTTC
>TRBJ2-7|.|TRBV28|.
CASSAGEQYF
TGTGCCAGCAGTGCCGGAGAGCAGTACTTC
>TRBJ2-7|.|TRBV6-1|.
CASSRTGRVYEQYF
TGTGCCAGCAGCCGGACTGGACGGGTCTACGAGCAGTACTTC
>TRBJ2-7|once|TRBV2|TRBD1
CASSDRGLDEQYF
TGTGCCAGCAGCGACAGGGGACTCGACGAGCAGTACTTC
>TRBJ2-7|.|TRBV5-6|.
CASGKGSVSSYEQYF
TGTGCCAGCGGGAAGGGGAGCGTAAGCTCCTACGAGCAGTACTTC
>TRBJ2-1|.|TRBV10-3|.
CAISEYSNEQFF
TGTGCCATCAGTGAGTACAGCAATGAGCAGTTCTTC
>TRBJ1-1|.|TRBV2|TRBD1
CASRRTGGGEAFF
TGTGCCAGCAGAAGGACAGGGGGCGGTGAAGCTTTCTTT
>TRBJ2-7|.|TRBV19|.
CASSHRDLGEQYF
TGTGCCAGTAGCCACAGGGATCTGGGCGAGCAGTACTTC
>TRBJ1-1|.|TRBV11-2|.
CASSDPEVLNTEAFF
TGTGCCAGCAGCGACCCGGAGGTTTTGAACACTGAAGCTTTCTTT
>TRBJ2-7|few|TRBV9|TRBD2
CASSVDPSGDYEQYF
TGTGCCAGCAGCGTAGATCCTAGCGGCGACTACGAGCAGTACTTC
>TRBJ1-2|.|TRBV19|.
CASSIQEEDYGYTF
TGTGCCAGTAGTATTCAGGAGGAGGACTATGGCTACACCTTC